This T cell receptor (beta chain) was retrieved from a study of identical twins. V dropped 5 bases and J dropped 9 bases, with 11 bases sitting between them. The CDR3 sequence is 13 residues long. From germline, CDR1 is SGHTA and CDR2 FQGTGA. MiXCR, applied by TCRdb to the 5' RACE reads, yields one record per CDR3 protein. The sample lists some 690,000 distinct CDR3 sequences, approximately 21% occurring once. Separately, the same data were catalogued under a study of T cells expressing NK-cell markers. That study adds: About 6 donors had dominant NKG2C+ clonotypes that comprised roughly 1.0-8% of their CD8+ T cells.

The clonotype comes from a woman under 30 in good health. The material sequenced was PBMCs. The chain uses TRBV7-3 and TRBJ1-6; no clear D gene. CDR3 nucleotides: TGTGCCAGCAGCCAAACACTTGTTTCACCCCTCCACTTT. This codes for CASSQTLVSPLHF. Based on the CDR3 plus reference TRBV7-3 and TRBJ1-6, the full variable domain is GAGVSQTPSNKVTEKGKYVELRCDPISGHTALYWYRQSLGQGPEFLIYFQGTGAADDSGLPNDRFFAVRPEGSVSTLKIQRTERGDSAVYLCASSQTLVSPLHFGNGTRLTVT.